The 17 T cell receptor beta chains reported below all come from one sample, sequenced in a study of cytomegalovirus exposure and HLA in healthy donors. With 60 Vbeta and 13 Jbeta primers, the PCR was carried out. Produced via immunoSEQ multiplex PCR; TCRdb's table is partial and in-frame only. The profile shows some 180,000 clones, approximately 73% of them singletons. Sequenced: PBMCs. These receptors were obtained from a woman aged 25 to 39 in good health and CMV-seropositive.

The rearrangement uses TRBV6-5 and TRBJ2-7; TRBD1 is a possible D gene (5 bases). V was cut by 6 bases and J by 0 bases, with 12 bases left in between. CDR1 and CDR2 (germline): MNHEY, SVGAGI. There are 14 residues in the CDR3. The CDR3 sequence is CASRTTELSYEQYF. CDR3 sequence (DNA): TGTGCCAGCAGGACGACAGAGCTCTCCTACGAGCAGTACTTC.

The V and J genes are TRBV5-1 and TRBJ2-1; 9 nucleotides align to TRBD1. This CDR3 is built from 15 residues. Trimming took 3 bases from V and 7 from J; bases not matched to a gene: 8. Germline CDR1 and CDR2: SGHRS and YFSETQ. The CDR3 protein is CASSSGQGLGNEQFF. In DNA form, the CDR3 reads TGCGCCAGCAGCTCCGGACAGGGGCTGGGAAATGAGCAGTTCTTC.

This chain joins TRBV6-6 and TRBJ1-1; the match to TRBD1 covers 7 bases. CDR3 size: 13 residues. Germline CDR1 is MNHNY and CDR2 is SVGAGI (reference sequence). Germline trimming cut 11 bases from V and 4 bases from J; bases unmatched to any gene: 10. CDR3: CAGTRQGGTEAFF. CDR3 nucleotide sequence: TGTGCCGGGACCCGACAGGGAGGCACTGAAGCTTTCTTT.

The genes are TRBV9 and TRBJ2-7; D is undetermined. The CDR3 runs to 14 residues. V shed 0 bases and J shed 1 base, with 8 bases lying between them. CDR1 and CDR2 (germline): SGDLS, YYNGEE. CDR3 region: CASSVERASYEQYF. CDR3 nucleotides: TGTGCCAGCAGCGTAGAAAGAGCGTCCTACGAGCAGTACTTC.

In this sample, this clone turned up a few times. This chain joins TRBV7-2 and TRBJ2-3; 13 nucleotides align to TRBD2. This CDR3 comprises 17 residues. V was clipped by 6 bases and J by 0 bases; unmatched bases: 6. Germline V lookup: CDR1 SGHTA, CDR2 FQGNSA. The CDR3 here is CASRLLAGGLSTDTQYF. CDR3 bases: TGTGCCAGCAGACTACTAGCGGGGGGGCTAAGCACAGATACGCAGTATTTT.

Remarks on this clone: Other DNA sequences in the sample encode the same CDR3. The chain is built from TRBV7-2 and TRBJ2-3; no reliable D call. The germline CDR1 and CDR2 sequences are SGHTA and FQGNSA. V dropped 6 bases and J dropped 2 bases, with 6 bases sitting between them. The CDR3 runs 12 residues. This CDR3 reads CASSYYTDTQYF. In DNA form, the CDR3 reads TGTGCCAGCAGTTATTACACAGATACGCAGTATTTT.

The chain has TRBV7-2 and TRBJ2-7, with 8 bases matching TRBD2. Germline V gene data show CDR1 as SGHTA and CDR2 as FQGNSA. The ends lost 5 bases at V and 2 bases at J; junction bases unmatched: 11. There are 16 residues in the CDR3. Here the CDR3 DNA reads TGTGCCAGCAGCCCGTCGGGGGGGGCCTTGACCTACGAGCAGTACTTC. This sequence encodes CASSPSGGALTYEQYF. Full variable domain (outside the CDR3, taken from reference TRBV7-2 and TRBJ2-7): GAGVSQSPSNKVTEKGKDVELRCDPISGHTALYWYRQSLGQGLEFLIYFQGNSAPDKSGLPSDRFSAERTGGSVSTLTIQRTQQEDSAVYLCASSPSGGALTYEQYFGPGTRLTVT.

This clone was counted a single time. The chain recombines TRBV25-1 with TRBJ2-1; 7 nucleotides line up with TRBD1. The trim removed 4 bases at V and 6 bases at J, leaving 3 bases unmatched. Germline CDR1 is MGHDK and CDR2 is SYGVNS. The CDR3 totals 13 residues. The DNA of the CDR3 is TGTGCCAGCAGTGTATACAGGGGCAATGAGCAGTTCTTC. This gives the protein CASSVYRGNEQFF.

The sample holds a few counts of this clone. CDR3 loop: CASSVSNTQYF. The DNA for the CDR3 is TGCGCCAGCAGCGTTTCAAATACGCAGTATTTT. The chain combines TRBV5-1 with TRBJ2-3; D is uncertain. The germline CDR1 and CDR2 sequences are SGHRS and YFSETQ. The CDR3 totals 11 residues. The ends were cut back, 4 bases at V and 7 bases at J, with 7 bases in the middle.

This clone was observed a handful of times. The rearrangement joins TRBV29-1 to TRBJ1-2; 7 bases are a match to TRBD1. The CDR3 consists of 15 residues. Germline V gives CDR1 SQVTM, CDR2 ANQGSEA. Unmatched junction bases numbered 7, after V lost 3 bases and J lost 0 bases. The CDR3 sequence is CSVDTETGTNYGYTF. The CDR3 region has the DNA TGCAGCGTTGATACAGAGACAGGGACTAACTATGGCTACACCTTC.

This clone turned up a few times. The chain employs TRBV28 and TRBJ1-6, with D tentatively TRBD1 (5 bases). V was pared by 6 bases and J by 9 bases, with 12 bases between. CDR3 size: 13 residues. CDR1 is MDHEN, CDR2 SYDVKM, per germline. Here the CDR3 DNA reads TGTGCCAGCAGGCGGGACGGAAGTTCACCCCTCCACTTT. It translates to CASRRDGSSPLHF. Supplemented by reference TRBV28 and TRBJ1-6, the full variable domain reads DVKVTQSSRYLVKRTGEKVFLECVQDMDHENMFWYRQDPGLGLRLIYFSYDVKMKEKGDIPEGYSVSREKKERFSLILESASTNQTSMYLCASRRDGSSPLHFGNGTRLTVT.

The chain links TRBV11-3 to TRBJ2-5, with TRBD2 matching over 8 bases. The CDR3 has 14 residues. The V segment lost 5 bases and the J segment 3 bases; nucleotides outside the gene matches: 5. The germline CDR1 and CDR2 sequences are SGHNT and YENEEA. This chain's CDR3 is CASSRIGGEETQYF. The CDR3 DNA is TGTGCCAGCAGCCGGATCGGGGGGGAAGAGACCCAGTACTTC. Using reference TRBV11-3 and TRBJ2-5 for the parts outside the CDR3, the full variable domain is EAGVVQSPRYKIIEKKQPVAFWCNPISGHNTLYWYLQNLGQGPELLIRYENEEAVDDSQLPKDRFSAERLKGVDSTLKIQPAELGDSAVYLCASSRIGGEETQYFGPGTRLLVL.

The V call is TRBV25-1, the J call TRBJ2-7; 8 bases line up with TRBD1. CDR1 and CDR2 from the germline V gene are MGHDK and SYGVNS. Trimming took 6 bases from V and 2 from J; bases not matched to a gene: 9. The CDR3 spans 15 residues. CDR3 loop: CASSTTGAFTYEQYF. CDR3 in DNA: TGTGCCAGCAGCACGACAGGGGCCTTTACCTACGAGCAGTACTTC.

This chain links TRBV7-2 with TRBJ2-1; 8 bases line up with TRBD2. CDR1 SGHTA and CDR2 FQGNSA come from the germline V gene. This CDR3 is 14 amino acids long. Germline trimming cut 5 bases from V and 5 bases from J; bases unmatched to any gene: 5. CDR3 in DNA: TGTGCCAGCAGCCGATGGCGGGGGGACAATGAGCAGTTCTTC. It translates to CASSRWRGDNEQFF.

The chain has TRBV2 and TRBJ1-3, with 7 bases matching TRBD1. V lost 6 bases and J lost 4; bases outside the gene matches: 9. The germline gives CDR1 SNHLY, CDR2 FYNNEI. This CDR3 is built from 15 residues. The CDR3 bases are TGTGCCAGCAGCGCACGTACAGGGGTCGGAAACACCATATATTTT. It is translated as CASSARTGVGNTIYF.

This rearrangement joins TRBV30 to TRBJ1-2; D gene uncertain. This CDR3 contains 14 residues. CDR1 and CDR2 from the germline V gene are GTSNPN and SVGIG (reference sequence). V dropped 3 bases and J dropped 3 bases, with 14 bases sitting between them. The CDR3 protein is CAWSKSRLHYGYTF. CDR3 nucleotides: TGTGCCTGGAGCAAGTCGCGCTTGCACTATGGCTACACCTTC.

This clone is a singleton in its sample. V usage is TRBV7-2 and J usage is TRBJ2-1; unclear D gene. Germline V lookup: CDR1 SGHTA, CDR2 FQGNSA. V lost 1 base to trimming and J lost 5 bases, with 6 bases between them. The CDR3 contains 13 residues. Here the CDR3 reads CASSLGTDNEQFF. DNA of the CDR3: TGTGCCAGCAGCTTAGGTACAGACAATGAGCAGTTCTTC.